The TCR beta chain under discussion was sequenced for a study of blood T cell repertoires in COVID-19. Across the study: Samples came from the United States, Italy and Spain, spanning acute and convalescent COVID-19.

In the original workflow: It was from reference gene primer amplification that nucleated cell counts were estimated. TCRdb's copy holds only in-frame clones and misses some; the assay was immunoSEQ multiplex PCR. The V and J calls and clone size come from that table; D and trimming were worked out from the DNA. This table has fewer than 120,000 clones, around 90% appearing once. This CDR3 is built from 18 residues. Trimming took 4 bases from V and 6 from J; bases not matched to a gene: 19. The germline CDR1 and CDR2 sequences are SGHRS and YFSETQ. The TCR originated in a human donor in a cohort sampled during active COVID-19. The chain has TRBV5-1 and TRBJ1-1; 9 bases match TRBD1. The sample consisted of peripheral blood. The chain's CDR3 is CASSPRPGTGNGFPEAFF. CDR3 in DNA: TGCGCCAGCAGCCCCCGACCCGGGACAGGGAACGGATTCCCTGAAGCTTTCTTT.